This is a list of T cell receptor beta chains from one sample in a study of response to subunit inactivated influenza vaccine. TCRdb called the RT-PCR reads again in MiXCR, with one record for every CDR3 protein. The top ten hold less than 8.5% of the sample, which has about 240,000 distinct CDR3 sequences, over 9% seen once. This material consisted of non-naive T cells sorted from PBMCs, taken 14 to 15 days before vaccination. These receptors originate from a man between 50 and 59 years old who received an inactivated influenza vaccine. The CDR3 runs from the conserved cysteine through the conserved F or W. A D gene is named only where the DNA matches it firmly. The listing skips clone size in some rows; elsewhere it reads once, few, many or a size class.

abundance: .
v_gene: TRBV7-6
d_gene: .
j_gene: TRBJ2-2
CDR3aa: CASSLGEMNTGELFF
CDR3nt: TGTGCCAGCAGCTTAGGGGAAATGAACACCGGGGAGCTGTTTTTT

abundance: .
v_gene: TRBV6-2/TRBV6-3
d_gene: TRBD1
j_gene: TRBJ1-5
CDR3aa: CASSYSRDRGGNQPQHF
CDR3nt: TGTGCCAGCAGTTACTCGCGGGACAGGGGCGGGAATCAGCCCCAGCATTTT

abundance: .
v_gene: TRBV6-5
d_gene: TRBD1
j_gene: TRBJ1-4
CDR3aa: CASSSSRGLGNEKLFF
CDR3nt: TGTGCCAGTAGTTCTAGCAGGGGGCTGGGTAATGAAAAACTGTTTTTT

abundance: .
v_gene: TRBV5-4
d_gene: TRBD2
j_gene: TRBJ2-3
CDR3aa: CASSSREGTDTQYF
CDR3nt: TGTGCCAGCAGCTCGCGGGAGGGCACAGATACGCAGTATTTT

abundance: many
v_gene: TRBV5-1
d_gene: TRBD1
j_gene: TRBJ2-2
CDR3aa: CASSLSRDRGTGELFF
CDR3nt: TGCGCCAGCAGCTTGAGCCGGGACAGGGGCACCGGGGAGCTGTTTTTT

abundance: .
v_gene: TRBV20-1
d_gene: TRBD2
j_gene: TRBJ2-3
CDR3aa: CSAEKRGGSTDTQYF
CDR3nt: TGCAGTGCTGAGAAGCGGGGGGGCTCAACAGATACGCAGTATTTT

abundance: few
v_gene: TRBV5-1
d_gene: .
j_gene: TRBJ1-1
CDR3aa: CASSRSFGGMNTEAFF
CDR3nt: TGCGCCAGCAGCCGATCATTCGGCGGAATGAACACTGAAGCTTTCTTT

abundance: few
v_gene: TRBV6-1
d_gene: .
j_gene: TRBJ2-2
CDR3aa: CASSDNSPQGNTGELFF
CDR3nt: TGTGCCAGCAGTGACAATTCCCCACAGGGGAACACCGGGGAGCTGTTTTTT

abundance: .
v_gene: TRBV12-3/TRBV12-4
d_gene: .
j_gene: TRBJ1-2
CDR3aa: CASSFREGRGYTF
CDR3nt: TGTGCCAGCAGTTTTCGGGAGGGACGCGGCTACACCTTC

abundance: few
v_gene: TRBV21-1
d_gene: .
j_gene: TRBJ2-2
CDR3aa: CASSKAAPSNTGELFF
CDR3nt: TGTGCCAGCAGCAAAGCGGCACCCTCGAACACCGGGGAGCTGTTTTTT

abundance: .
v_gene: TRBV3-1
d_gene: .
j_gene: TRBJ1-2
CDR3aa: CASSLGGPIYGYTF
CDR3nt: TGTGCCAGCAGCCTAGGGGGTCCGATCTATGGCTACACCTTC

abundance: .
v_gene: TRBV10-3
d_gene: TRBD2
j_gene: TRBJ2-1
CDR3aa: CAISSGTSGVYNEQFF
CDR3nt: TGTGCCATCAGCTCCGGGACTAGCGGGGTTTACAATGAGCAGTTCTTC

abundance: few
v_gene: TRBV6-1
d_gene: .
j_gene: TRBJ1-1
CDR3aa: CASRLAQENTEAFF
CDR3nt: TGTGCCAGCAGACTTGCACAGGAGAACACTGAAGCTTTCTTT

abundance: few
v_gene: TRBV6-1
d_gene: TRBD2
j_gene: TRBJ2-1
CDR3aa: CASSEGLAGTEQFF
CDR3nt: TGTGCCAGCAGCGAAGGACTAGCGGGAACTGAGCAGTTCTTC

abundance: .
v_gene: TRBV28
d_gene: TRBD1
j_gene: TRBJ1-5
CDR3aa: CASSGGQGKPSNQPQHF
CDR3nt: TGTGCCAGCAGTGGGGGACAGGGGAAGCCTAGCAATCAGCCCCAGCATTTT

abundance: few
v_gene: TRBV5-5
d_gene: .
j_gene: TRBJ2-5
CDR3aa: CASSLLTEETQYF
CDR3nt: TGTGCCAGCAGCTTGCTAACGGAGGAGACCCAGTACTTC

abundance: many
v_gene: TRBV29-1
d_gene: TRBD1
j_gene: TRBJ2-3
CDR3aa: CSVDNLPGQGSDTQYF
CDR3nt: TGCAGCGTCGATAACCTACCGGGACAGGGTTCAGATACGCAGTATTTT

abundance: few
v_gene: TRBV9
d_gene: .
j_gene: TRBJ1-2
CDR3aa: CASSTKGQGYGYTF
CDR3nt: TGTGCCAGCAGCACCAAGGGTCAAGGGTATGGCTACACCTTC

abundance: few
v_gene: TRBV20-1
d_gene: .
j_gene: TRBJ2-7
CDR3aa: CSAREISGHGHEQYF
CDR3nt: TGCAGTGCTAGAGAGATCTCCGGACACGGGCACGAGCAGTACTTC

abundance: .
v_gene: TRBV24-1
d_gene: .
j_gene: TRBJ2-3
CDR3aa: CATSVPRTRKAQYF
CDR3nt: TGTGCCACCAGTGTCCCCCGGACTCGGAAGGCGCAGTATTTT

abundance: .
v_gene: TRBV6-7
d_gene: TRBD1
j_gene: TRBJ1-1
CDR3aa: CASSYRDRQNTEAFF
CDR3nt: TGTGCCAGCAGTTACCGGGACAGGCAGAACACTGAAGCTTTCTTT

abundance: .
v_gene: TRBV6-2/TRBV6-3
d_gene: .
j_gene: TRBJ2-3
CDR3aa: CASSYRRDTDTQYF
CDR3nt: TGTGCCAGCAGTTACAGGAGGGACACAGATACGCAGTATTTT

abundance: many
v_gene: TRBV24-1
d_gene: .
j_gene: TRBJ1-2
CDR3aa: CATSRDFNYGYTF
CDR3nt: TGTGCCACCAGTCGGGACTTTAACTATGGCTACACCTTC

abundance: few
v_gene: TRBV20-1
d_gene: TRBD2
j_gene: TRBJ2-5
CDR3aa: CSARLAGLRSQYF
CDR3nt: TGCAGTGCGCGACTAGCGGGGCTGAGGTCCCAGTACTTC

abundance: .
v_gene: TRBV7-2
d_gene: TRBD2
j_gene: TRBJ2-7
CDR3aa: CASSSRASGTLHYEQYF
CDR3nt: TGTGCCAGCAGCTCCAGGGCTAGCGGGACTCTTCACTACGAGCAGTACTTC

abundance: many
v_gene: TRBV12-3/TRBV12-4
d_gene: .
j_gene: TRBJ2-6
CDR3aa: CASSLKGANVLTF
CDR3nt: TGTGCCAGCAGTTTGAAAGGGGCCAACGTCCTGACTTTC

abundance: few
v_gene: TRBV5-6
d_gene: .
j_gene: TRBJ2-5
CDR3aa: CASSFWGRETQYF
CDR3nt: TGTGCCAGCAGCTTCTGGGGGCGGGAGACCCAGTACTTC

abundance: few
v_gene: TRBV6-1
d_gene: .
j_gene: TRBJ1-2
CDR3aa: CASSEGAVWGYTF
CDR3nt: TGTGCCAGCAGTGAGGGGGCCGTTTGGGGCTACACCTTC

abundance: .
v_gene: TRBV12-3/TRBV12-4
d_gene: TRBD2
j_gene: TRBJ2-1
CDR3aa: CASNIAGGPVNEQFF
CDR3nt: TGTGCCAGCAATATAGCGGGGGGGCCGGTCAATGAGCAGTTCTTC

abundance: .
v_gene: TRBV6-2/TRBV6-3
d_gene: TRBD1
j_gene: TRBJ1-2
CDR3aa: CASRTGTGIYGYTF
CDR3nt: TGTGCCAGCAGAACCGGGACAGGGATCTATGGCTACACCTTC

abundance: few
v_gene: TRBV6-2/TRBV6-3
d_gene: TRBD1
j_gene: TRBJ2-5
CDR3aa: CASSRQGERETQYF
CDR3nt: TGTGCCAGCAGCCGACAGGGGGAGCGAGAGACCCAGTACTTC

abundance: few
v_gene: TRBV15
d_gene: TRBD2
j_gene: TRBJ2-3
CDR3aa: CATSRDRLAGGTSTDTQYF
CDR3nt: TGTGCCACCAGCAGAGATCGGCTAGCGGGGGGGACTAGCACAGATACGCAGTATTTT

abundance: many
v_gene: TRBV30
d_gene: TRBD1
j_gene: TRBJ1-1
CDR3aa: CAYHRGVNTEAFF
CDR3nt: TGTGCCTACCACAGGGGGGTGAACACTGAAGCTTTCTTT

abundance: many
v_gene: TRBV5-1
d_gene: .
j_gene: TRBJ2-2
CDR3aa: CASSWSPAGELFF
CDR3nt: TGCGCCAGCAGCTGGAGTCCGGCCGGGGAGCTGTTTTTT

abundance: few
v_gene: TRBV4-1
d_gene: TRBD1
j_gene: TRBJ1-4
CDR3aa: CASSDGQGGEKLFF
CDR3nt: TGCGCCAGCAGCGATGGACAGGGGGGTGAAAAACTGTTTTTT

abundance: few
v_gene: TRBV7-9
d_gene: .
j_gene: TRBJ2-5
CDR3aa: CASSLDWGQETQYF
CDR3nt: TGTGCCAGCAGCTTAGACTGGGGACAAGAGACCCAGTACTTC

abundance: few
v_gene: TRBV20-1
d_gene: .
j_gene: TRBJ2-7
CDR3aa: CSVLGYEQYF
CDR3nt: TGCAGTGTATTGGGCTACGAGCAGTACTTC

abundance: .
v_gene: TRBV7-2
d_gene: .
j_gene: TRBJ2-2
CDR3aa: CASSRIRATGELFF
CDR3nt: TGTGCCAGCAGCCGAATAAGGGCCACCGGGGAGCTGTTTTTT

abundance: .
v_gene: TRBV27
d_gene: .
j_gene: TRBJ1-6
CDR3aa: CASSLTWGTLYNSPLHF
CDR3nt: TGTGCCAGCAGTTTAACTTGGGGGACACTATATAATTCACCCCTCCACTTT

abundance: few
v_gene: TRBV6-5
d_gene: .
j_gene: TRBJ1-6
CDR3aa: CASSYRDGHYYNSPLHF
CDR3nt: TGTGCCAGCAGTTACAGGGACGGACATTATTATAATTCACCCCTCCACTTT

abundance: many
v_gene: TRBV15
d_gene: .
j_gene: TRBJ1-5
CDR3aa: CATSATGSNQPQHF
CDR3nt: TGTGCCACCAGCGCAACAGGGAGCAATCAGCCCCAGCATTTT

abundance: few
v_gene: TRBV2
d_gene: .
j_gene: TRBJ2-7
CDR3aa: CASSGPRRGYEQYF
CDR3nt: TGTGCCAGCAGTGGTCCTAGACGGGGGTACGAGCAGTACTTC

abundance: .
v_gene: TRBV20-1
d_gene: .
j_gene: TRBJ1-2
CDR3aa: CSARDGPLHTF
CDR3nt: TGCAGTGCTAGAGATGGTCCGCTGCACACCTTC

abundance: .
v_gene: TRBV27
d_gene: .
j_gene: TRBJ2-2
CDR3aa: CASWDWLSGELFF
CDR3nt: TGTGCCAGCTGGGATTGGTTATCCGGGGAGCTGTTTTTT

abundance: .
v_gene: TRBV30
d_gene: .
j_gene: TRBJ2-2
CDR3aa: CAYSRGGSNTGELFF
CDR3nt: TGTGCCTATTCTAGGGGGGGTTCGAACACCGGGGAGCTGTTTTTT

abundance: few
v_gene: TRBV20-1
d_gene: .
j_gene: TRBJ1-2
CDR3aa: CSASLSDYGYTF
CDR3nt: TGCAGTGCTAGCCTGTCAGACTATGGCTACACCTTC